Listed here is a single T cell receptor beta chain. Its antigen is undetermined. The template used for profiling TCR beta VDJ and CDR3 was genomic DNA. TCRdb passed the reads through MiXCR, listing each CDR3 protein once. The sample comprises over 150,000 distinct CDR3 sequences, roughly 40% of which are singletons, and about 1.1% rests with the top ten. CDR1 and CDR2 (germline): SGHRS, YFSETQ. V was trimmed by 5 bases and J by 2 bases, leaving 10 bases between them. The CDR3 extends over 13 amino acids. The data derive from a study of CD8+CD57+ T cells in acquired aplastic anemia. Study as a whole: Sorting CD4+ and CD8+ cells gave DNA averaging roughly 3.2 ug. The study obtained about 9.9 million reads on average for CD4+ cells from healthy donors. Study conclusions and caveats: Patients and controls shared 25 to 30 CD8+ CDR3 sequences, which appeared highly expressed in patients and within their immunodominant clones. Significant differences in CD8+ Simpson's diversity were not observed between patients and controls.

The receptor comes from a human donor in good health. This chain links TRBV5-1 with TRBJ1-1, with D uncertain. The sample taken for sequencing was sorted CD4+, CD8+, or CD8+CD57+ T cells (not recorded which) from PBMCs. The CDR3 loop is CASSQDGNTEAFF. The CDR3 DNA reads as TGCGCCAGCAGTCAGGACGGCAACACTGAAGCTTTCTTT.